The 21 T cell receptor beta chains given below trace back to one sample, sequenced in a study of T cell responses to AZD1222 COVID-19 vaccine. The data were produced by immunoSEQ multiplex PCR, yet TCRdb's version contains in-frame clones alone and is incomplete. The table has more than 150,000 clones, 90% seen once. The specimen was peripheral blood, collected on day 0 of AZD1222 vaccination. The receptors derive from an adult in good health.

The rearrangement uses TRBV6-5 and TRBJ1-3; D might be TRBD1 (6 bases). Trimming pared 4 bases from V and 2 bases from J, leaving 15 bases between. The CDR3 runs 16 residues. Germline V gene lookup returns CDR1 MNHEY and CDR2 SVGAGI. CDR3 sequence reads: CASSSITGNTGNTIYF. CDR3 nucleotide sequence: TGTGCCAGCAGTTCTATTACAGGGAACACTGGAAACACCATATATTTT.

This chain links TRBV28 with TRBJ1-1, with 11 bases fitting TRBD1. V trimming: 4 bases; J trimming: 6 bases; junction bases outside the gene matches: 7. The CDR3 contains 15 residues. Germline V gene lookup returns CDR1 MDHEN and CDR2 SYDVKM. The CDR3 here is CASSSPGQGDPEAFF. The CDR3 DNA is TGTGCCAGCAGTTCCCCGGGACAGGGGGACCCTGAAGCTTTCTTT.

The CDR3, as DNA: TGTGCCAGCAGCTTTGGGACAGGTAGATACTCTGGAAACACCATATATTTT. Translation gives CASSFGTGRYSGNTIYF. The chain recombines TRBV5-6 with TRBJ1-3; 8 nucleotides line up with TRBD1. V was pared by 2 bases and J by 0 bases, with 7 bases of the junction left unmatched. The CDR3 length is 17 residues. Germline values: CDR1 SGHDT, CDR2 YYEEEE.

Here the CDR3 DNA reads TGTGCCAGCAGCTTGGACTGGGCCGCCGGGCAGACCCAGTACTTC. This encodes CASSLDWAAGQTQYF. The chain carries TRBV5-4 and TRBJ2-5; D is undetermined. This CDR3 has 15 amino acids. Trimming removed 0 bases at V and 6 bases at J, with 15 bases between. Looked up from germline, CDR1 is SGHNT and CDR2 is YYREEE (reference sequence).

This rearrangement joins TRBV28 to TRBJ1-1, with D uncertain. The V end lost 5 bases, the J end lost 8 bases, and 21 bases lay between the germline ends. The CDR3 is 15 amino acids. Per germline, CDR1 MDHEN and CDR2 SYDVKM. The CDR3 DNA reads as TGTGCCAGCAGTCCCCCCCGATCCAGCAGCGTGGAAGCTTTCTTT. Encoded protein: CASSPPRSSSVEAFF.

The chain is built from TRBV1 and TRBJ2-1. TRBV1 is listed as a pseudogene. The CDR3 consists of 12 residues. The CDR3 region is CTSDPYYNEQFF. Here the CDR3 DNA reads TGCACCAGCGACCCTTACTACAATGAGCAGTTCTTC.

In this sample, this clone turned up a few times. The gene calls are TRBV30 and TRBJ1-2; 7 bases map to TRBD1. The germline gives CDR1 GTSNPN, CDR2 SVGIG (reference sequence). The CDR3 covers 14 residues. The V segment lost 3 bases and the J segment 8 bases; nucleotides outside the gene matches: 12. CDR3 protein: CAWSANNRGEGYTF. Here the CDR3 DNA reads TGTGCCTGGAGCGCAAATAACAGGGGAGAGGGCTACACCTTC.

This chain uses TRBV4-3 with TRBJ1-2, with D uncertain. Germline V CDR1 and CDR2: LGHNA, YSLEER. The CDR3 consists of 14 residues. The V end lost 1 base, the J end lost 3 bases, and 9 bases lay between the germline ends. The CDR3 DNA is TGCGCCAGCAGCCAAGCTAAGGGAGACTATGGCTACACCTTC. Its protein product is CASSQAKGDYGYTF.

V and J are TRBV10-3 and TRBJ2-7, with TRBD2 matching over 7 bases. The V and J ends lost 8 bases and 3 bases, in that order; junction bases with no gene match: 10. The CDR3 contains 14 residues. CDR1 is ENHRY and CDR2 is SYGVKD in the germline V gene. CDR3 residues: CAIGGGTRSYEQYF. In DNA, the CDR3 is TGTGCCATCGGGGGGGGGACCCGCAGCTACGAGCAGTACTTC.

V gene TRBV23-1 combines with J gene TRBJ1-5, with D possibly TRBD1 on 6 matching bases. TRBV23-1 is known as an ORF, though its function is uncertain. Deletions cut 7 bases from V and 0 bases from J, with 19 bases between. This CDR3 is built from 17 residues. The CDR3 coding sequence is TGCGCCAGCATTCTTTCAAGAGAGGGGGGTAGCAATCAGCCCCAGCATTTT. It specifies CASILSREGGSNQPQHF.

The chain carries TRBV7-6 and TRBJ2-5; D unresolved. The germline gives CDR1 SGHVS, CDR2 FNYEAQ. This CDR3 contains 12 residues. Between the trimmed V and J ends, which lost 5 bases and 6 bases, there was a span of 10 bases. CDR3 loop: CASSPGRKTQYF. CDR3 coding DNA: TGTGCCAGCAGCCCCGGACGAAAGACCCAGTACTTC.

This clone has only one observation. The V and J genes are TRBV5-6 and TRBJ1-3, with 8 bases lining up with TRBD1. Germline CDR1 SGHDT, CDR2 YYEEEE. The junction had 1 base not matched to a gene; V was cut back by 4 bases and J by 4 bases. The CDR3 has 13 amino acids. CDR3 amino acids: CASSRTGGNTIYF. The CDR3 DNA reads TGTGCCAGCAGCCGGACAGGGGGAAACACCATATATTTT.

CDR3 region: CASSYRRDTYEQYF. CDR3 sequence (DNA): TGTGCCAGCAGCTACAGGCGGGACACCTACGAGCAGTACTTC. The J gene is TRBJ2-7, the V gene TRBV6-6; the D call may be TRBD1 or TRBD2 (6 bases each). CDR3 length equals 14 residues. The V end lost 6 bases, the J end lost 2 bases, and 14 bases lay between the germline ends. Germline loops: CDR1 MNHNY, CDR2 SVGAGI (reference sequence).

This chain joins TRBV19 and TRBJ1-1, with a tentative D call TRBD1 (5 bases). V shed 5 bases and J shed 0 bases, with 19 bases lying between them. Germline assignment: CDR1 LNHDA and CDR2 SQIVND (reference sequence). The CDR3 sequence is 17 residues long. Here the CDR3 reads CASSPPRQSTMNTEAFF. The CDR3 DNA follows: TGTGCCAGTAGTCCCCCCCGACAGAGTACTATGAACACTGAAGCTTTCTTT.

The rearrangement joins TRBV10-3 to TRBJ2-7; a weak D match, TRBD1 (6 bases). The CDR3 runs 14 residues. V was cut by 6 bases and J by 4 bases, with 16 bases left in between. Germline V gene lookup returns CDR1 ENHRY and CDR2 SYGVKD. The CDR3 DNA sequence: TGTGCCATCAGCTATAGTTCAGGGGAGTACGAGCAGTACTTC. This translates into CAISYSSGEYEQYF.

This sequence joins TRBV19 and TRBJ1-2; no clear D. V lost 4 bases, J lost 3 bases, and 9 bases lay in between. CDR3 size: 13 residues. Looked up from germline, CDR1 is LNHDA and CDR2 is SQIVND (reference sequence). The CDR3 nucleotides are TGTGCCAGTAGTAGTCAGAGCGACTATGGCTACACCTTC. Translating it yields CASSSQSDYGYTF.

The rearrangement joins TRBV19 to TRBJ1-1, with a possible D match to TRBD1 (6 bases). The CDR3 is 15 residues long. Germline V gene lookup returns CDR1 LNHDA and CDR2 SQIVND (reference sequence). Trimming removed 6 bases at V and 3 bases at J, with 17 bases between. CDR3 in amino acids: CASRDITGADTEAFF. The CDR3 DNA sequence: TGTGCCAGTAGGGACATTACGGGGGCGGACACTGAAGCTTTCTTT.

This clone was seen just once. The chain is built from TRBV3-1 (or the pseudogene TRBV3-2) and TRBJ1-2; D uncertain. The V gene lost 0 bases and the J gene lost 5 bases, with 7 bases spanning the gap. The CDR3 runs 13 residues. Per the germline V gene, CDR1 is LGHDT and CDR2 is YNNKEL (reference sequence). The CDR3 sequence is CASSQERPYGYTF. Here the CDR3 DNA reads TGTGCCAGCAGCCAAGAAAGGCCTTATGGCTACACCTTC.

This clone was counted once. The CDR3 DNA sequence: TGTGCCAGTAGTGGCCAACTTTACACCGGGGAGCTGTTTTTT. It codes for CASSGQLYTGELFF. V is TRBV19 and J is TRBJ2-2; D is undetermined. V lost 5 bases to trimming and J lost 3 bases, with 10 bases between them. This CDR3 contains 14 residues. Per germline, CDR1 LNHDA and CDR2 SQIVND (reference sequence).

This chain links TRBV28 with TRBJ1-5; D remains ambiguous. V lost 4 bases and J lost 5, with 15 bases in between. Germline CDR1 is MDHEN and CDR2 is SYDVKM. The CDR3 is 15 residues long. CDR3: CASSSSASPHQPQHF. DNA for the CDR3: TGTGCCAGCAGTTCTTCAGCGTCTCCCCATCAGCCCCAGCATTTT. Supplemented by reference TRBV28 and TRBJ1-5, the full variable domain reads DVKVTQSSRYLVKRTGEKVFLECVQDMDHENMFWYRQDPGLGLRLIYFSYDVKMKEKGDIPEGYSVSREKKERFSLILESASTNQTSMYLCASSSSASPHQPQHFGDGTRLSIL.

The rearrangement links TRBV5-1 to TRBJ2-7; perhaps TRBD2 as D (6 bases). V lost 4 bases, J lost 0 bases, and 14 bases lay in between. The CDR3 is made up of 15 amino acids. The germline V gene has CDR1 SGHRS and CDR2 YFSETQ. In DNA, the CDR3 is TGCGCCAGCAGCCGGACGGCGGGGAGCTCCTACGAGCAGTACTTC. Translated, it gives CASSRTAGSSYEQYF.